The sequence of this T cell receptor (beta chain) was determined in a study of T cell responses to AZD1222 COVID-19 vaccine. Germline V CDR1 and CDR2: SGHAT, FQDESV (reference sequence). The CDR3 has 16 amino acids. Trimming cost V 2 bases and J 7 bases, with 18 bases left between them. About this clone itself: Its antigen is unknown.

Findings of the study overall: Only five to seven AZD1222 recipients were seropositive at baseline. Spike-specific TCRs gained breadth and depth after people received two AZD1222 doses.

Generated by immunoSEQ multiplex PCR, the TCRdb table keeps only in-frame clones and is missing some. This sample has 100,000 to 150,000 clones, with 86% found just once. The source is an adult in good health. Here the sequenced sample was peripheral blood, taken on day 0 of AZD1222 vaccination. The chain has TRBV11-1 and TRBJ2-1; D uncertain. CDR3 bases: TGTGCCAGCAGCTTAAGATGGCCCGATGAAGGGAATGAGCAGTTCTTC. Translation: CASSLRWPDEGNEQFF.